These 5 T cell receptor beta chains were sequenced from one sample in a study of T cell responses to AZD1222 COVID-19 vaccine. Sequenced by immunoSEQ multiplex PCR; TCRdb stores in-frame clones only, minus some. The table shows about 180,000 clones, with approximately 86% occurring only once. The material sequenced was peripheral blood, taken 28 days after the second AZD1222 dose. These receptors originate from an adult who received the AZD1222 COVID-19 vaccine.

The chain is built from TRBV7-9 and TRBJ2-2, with no clear D. The CDR3 consists of 16 residues. Germline CDR1 and CDR2: SEHNR and FQNEAQ (reference sequence). V was trimmed by 1 base and J by 2 bases, leaving 11 bases between them. The CDR3 loop reads CASSLGQLRNTGELFF. The DNA of the CDR3 is TGTGCCAGCAGCTTAGGGCAGCTTAGAAACACCGGGGAGCTGTTTTTT.

The chain has TRBV25-1 and TRBJ2-2, with 7 nucleotides matching TRBD2. Losses at the gene ends were 1 base for V and 4 bases for J; bases not matched to a gene: 9. CDR3 size: 17 residues. CDR1 MGHDK and CDR2 SYGVNS come from the germline V gene. DNA for the CDR3: TGTGCCAGCAGTGAATCGGGGCCGGGGGGAATCACCGGGGAGCTGTTTTTT. Protein sequence: CASSESGPGGITGELFF.

This chain links TRBV18 with TRBJ2-7, with D unresolved. Trimming stripped 4 bases from V and 3 bases from J, with 13 bases between. This CDR3 has 14 amino acids. CDR1 KGHSH and CDR2 LQKENI come from the germline V gene. The CDR3 DNA sequence: TGTGCCAGCTCACAGAGTACAGAGAGCTACGAGCAGTACTTC. It codes for CASSQSTESYEQYF.

V usage is TRBV4-1 and J usage is TRBJ1-5; 11 positions agree with TRBD1. The CDR3 length is 17 residues. Trimming removed 4 bases from V and 1 base from J; junction bases left unmatched: 6. From germline, CDR1 is MGHRA and CDR2 YSYEKL. As DNA, the CDR3 is TGCGCCAGCAGCCCGGGACAGGGGGGTTTGAGCAATCAGCCCCAGCATTTT. Its translation is CASSPGQGGLSNQPQHF.

This clone was counted a few times. This chain joins TRBV21-1 and TRBJ1-1. TRBV21-1 is described as a pseudogene. CDR3 length: 15 residues. The CDR3 reads CASSKVKRGNTEAFF. As DNA, the CDR3 is TGTGCCAGCAGCAAAGTAAAGAGGGGTAACACTGAAGCTTTCTTT.